This TCR beta chain comes out of a study of T cells in Graves' hyperthyroidism and ophthalmopathy. Whole-study results and caveats: Ophthalmopathy was distinguished from stable hyperthyroidism by 13 V-J signatures. Blood samples included most of the expanded thyroid clonotypes exceeding 0.001.

The V end was cut by 2 bases, the J end by 2 bases, with 10 bases between. The germline gives CDR1 WSHSY, CDR2 SAAADI. The CDR3 covers 15 residues. Exclusion criteria comprised uncontrolled infection, other autoimmune disease, pregnancy or lactation. Clinical symptoms, serum thyroxine and TRAb, thyroid ultrasound and orbital computed tomography were used for the diagnoses. A few counts support this clonotype. The antigen is unknown. What was amplified from RNA transcripts were TCR beta CDR3 regions. An initial round of RT-PCR targeting the TCR CDR3 relied on the HTBI primer set. TCRdb fed the multiplex PCR reads into MiXCR, producing one record per CDR3 protein. The sample has 250,000 to 300,000 distinct CDR3 sequences, roughly 19% seen once.

Material for sequencing was blood. V gene TRBV10-2 combines with J gene TRBJ2-1; TRBD2 might be the D (5 bases). The receptor was derived from a man aged 45-65 years with Graves' ophthalmopathy. The CDR3 region has the DNA TGCGCCAGCAGTGAGACTAGACGGCCCTACAATGAGCAGTTCTTC. Its translation: CASSETRRPYNEQFF.